The TCR beta chain under discussion was sequenced for a study of early T cells in non-severe SARS-CoV-2 infection. The wider study: Chains were not paired, and sequencing was done on bulk RNA from unsorted whole blood.

This clonotype was observed at least ten times. Antigen specificity is unknown. As part of library construction, unique molecular identifiers were attached to individual cDNA molecules. TCRdb fed the 5' RACE reads into MiXCR, producing one record per CDR3 protein. The sample comprises around 44,000 distinct CDR3 sequences, around 10% of which are singletons, and about 8.5% rests with the top ten. The germline CDR1 and CDR2 sequences are DFQATT and SNEGSKA (reference sequence). The CDR3 extends over 14 amino acids. V was trimmed by 2 bases and J by 4 bases, leaving 14 bases between them. Study findings and constraints: Private and CD4 specificities were missed by VDJdb matching, which favored anti-spike CD8 responses.

Source material: whole blood. This TCR came from an adult who was a healthcare worker with PCR-confirmed SARS-CoV-2 infection or an uninfected control (not recorded which). This sequence joins TRBV20-1 and TRBJ1-1; the D gene is possibly TRBD1 (5 bases). The CDR3 protein is CSARSQGRFTEAFF. CDR3 DNA sequence: TGCAGTGCTAGATCCCAGGGAAGGTTCACTGAAGCTTTCTTT.